This T cell receptor beta chain comes out of a study of cytomegalovirus exposure and HLA in healthy donors. Study-wide results and limits: With later analysis, a missense DCLRE1C variant became linked to TCR beta V- and J-gene trimming. There were several of the most significant clusters that appeared linked to common viral pathogens in a later analysis.

Primers: 60 Vbeta forward and 13 Jbeta reverse. TCRdb's table, derived via immunoSEQ multiplex PCR, lists solely in-frame clones and lacks some. The data contain approximately 210,000 clones, around four fifths of them seen just once; the ten biggest clones take up 9.5% to 13%. Comment on this clone: No antigen is known for it.

The CDR3 totals 16 residues. The V end lost 6 bases, the J end lost 6 bases, and 20 bases lay between the germline ends. Germline V gives CDR1 MDHEN, CDR2 SYDVKM. This TCR derives from a woman aged 45-65 years in good health and CMV-seropositive. The V gene is TRBV28, the J gene TRBJ1-4; no reliable D call. Sequences were obtained from PBMCs. CDR3 sequence reads: CASSPPEAHYDEKLFF. The CDR3 DNA follows: TGTGCCAGCAGCCCTCCGGAGGCTCACTACGATGAAAAACTGTTTTTT.